Following are 15 T cell receptor beta chains from one sample sequenced in a study of blood T cells in healthy people across ages. For the second PCR, which ran for roughly 6 to 12 cycles, a sample-barcoded 5' primer and a J-beta primer mix were used. MiXCR, applied by TCRdb to the 5' RACE reads, yields one record per CDR3 protein. The sample includes some 690,000 distinct CDR3 sequences, 22% of them seen just once. Material for sequencing was blood. These receptors were obtained from a man between 65 and 85 years old in good health.

The J gene is TRBJ2-5, the V gene TRBV21-1. The J call may be in error: the DNA end matches TRBJ2-7 better. TRBV21-1 is a known pseudogene. This CDR3 is 17 amino acids long. CDR3 DNA sequence: TGTGCCAGCAGCAAAGCGCGATCAATAAACTTACCGTACGAGCAGTACTTC. This codes for CASSKARSINLPYEQYF.

This clonotype came up a few times. This chain uses TRBV5-1 with TRBJ2-3, with TRBD2 matching over 13 bases. J lost 3 bases, V lost 3 bases, and 4 bases had no gene match. In germline, CDR1 is SGHRS, CDR2 YFSETQ. CDR3 length: 16 amino acids. CDR3 DNA sequence: TGCGCCAGCAGCTCAATGACTAGCGGGGGGACAGATACGCAGTATTTT. The encoded protein is CASSSMTSGGTDTQYF.

This clonotype appeared a few times. V usage is TRBV12-3 or TRBV12-4 and J usage is TRBJ2-7; 7 bases are shared with TRBD1. This CDR3 spans 15 amino acids. Unmatched junction bases numbered 7, after V lost 5 bases and J lost 0 bases. CDR3 bases: TGTGCCAGCAGTCACACAGGGGATAGCTCCTACGAGCAGTACTTC. It encodes CASSHTGDSSYEQYF.

This clonotype has a handful of counts. The genes are TRBV27 and TRBJ1-1, with 7 bases fitting TRBD1. This CDR3 spans 13 amino acids. CDR1 MNHEY and CDR2 SMNVEV come from the germline V gene (reference sequence). Germline trimming cut 10 bases from V and 5 bases from J; bases unmatched to any gene: 10. The CDR3: CATSQGSKTEAFF. The CDR3 DNA reads as TGTGCCACCTCACAGGGGAGTAAGACTGAAGCTTTCTTT.

The chain uses TRBV20-1 and TRBJ1-2; unclear D gene. The germline CDR1 and CDR2 sequences are DFQATT and SNEGSKA (reference sequence). Trimming removed 0 bases from V and 4 bases from J, with 15 bases in between. The CDR3 spans 15 residues. CDR3 DNA: TGCAGTGCTAGAGATCCGTCTACAGTGTCCTATGGCTACACCTTC. The encoded protein is CSARDPSTVSYGYTF.

This clonotype was counted a few times. The chain carries TRBV7-2 and TRBJ2-7, with TRBD1 matching over 8 bases. This CDR3 is 13 amino acids long. From germline, CDR1 is SGHTA and CDR2 FQGNSA. Trimming cost V 6 bases and J 6 bases; bases outside gene matches: 7. The CDR3 is CASSPRQGTEQYF. The CDR3, as DNA: TGTGCCAGCAGTCCGAGACAGGGGACCGAGCAGTACTTC. The full variable domain, in which reference TRBV7-2 and TRBJ2-7 provide the parts outside the CDR3, is GAGVSQSPSNKVTEKGKDVELRCDPISGHTALYWYRQSLGQGLEFLIYFQGNSAPDKSGLPSDRFSAERTGGSVSTLTIQRTQQEDSAVYLCASSPRQGTEQYFGPGTRLTVT.

The chain links TRBV21-1 to TRBJ2-5; the table assigns TRBD2, which was not confirmed against the DNA. The J call may be faulty, since TRBJ2-7 better matches the DNA end. TRBV21-1 is tagged as a pseudogene. The CDR3 loop spans 14 amino acids. The CDR3 DNA follows: TGTGCCAGCAGCATGGGACTAGCTTGCCACGAGCAGTACGTC. This gives the protein CASSMGLACHEQYV.

This clonotype was counted many times. The gene calls are TRBV7-3 and TRBJ1-6; D is unresolved. The CDR3 has 13 amino acids. CDR1 and CDR2 from the germline V gene are SGHTA and FQGTGA. Trimming took 3 bases from V and 10 from J, leaving 10 bases between them. This chain's CDR3 is CASSFSSGSPLHF. CDR3 bases: TGTGCCAGCAGCTTCTCCAGTGGATCACCCCTCCACTTT.

The chain couples TRBV5-1 to TRBJ2-7; 13 nucleotides agree with TRBD2. From germline, CDR1 is SGHRS and CDR2 YFSETQ. The ends lost 1 base at V and 2 bases at J; junction bases unmatched: 6. CDR3 length equals 17 residues. CDR3 protein: CASSLPRLAGGAYEQYF. The CDR3 region has the DNA TGCGCCAGCAGCTTGCCCCGACTAGCGGGGGGTGCCTACGAGCAGTACTTC.

The V and J genes are TRBV20-1 and TRBJ2-2; 8 nucleotides line up with TRBD2. J lost 3 bases, V lost 0 bases, and 12 bases had no gene match. The CDR3 has 18 residues. In germline, CDR1 is DFQATT, CDR2 SNEGSKA (reference sequence). The CDR3 is CSARDPLRSGDYTGELFF. The DNA of the CDR3 is TGCAGTGCTAGAGATCCCCTCCGTAGCGGGGATTACACCGGGGAGCTGTTTTTT.

The sample holds a few counts of this clonotype. The rearrangement joins TRBV27 to TRBJ1-5; maybe TRBD1 (5 bases). The CDR3 consists of 13 residues. Trimming pared 3 bases from V and 9 bases from J, leaving 12 bases between. Germline V CDR1 and CDR2: MNHEY, SMNVEV (reference sequence). This CDR3 reads CASSLGPRTPQHF. CDR3 in DNA: TGTGCCAGCAGTTTGGGACCCCGGACGCCCCAGCATTTT.

This clonotype was seen just once. The rearrangement joins TRBV6-2 or TRBV6-3 to TRBJ2-3; 9 positions match TRBD1. This CDR3 has 15 amino acids. CDR1 MNHEY and CDR2 SVGEGT come from the germline V gene. V gave up 7 bases and J gave up 3 bases; unmatched junction bases: 8. CDR3 in DNA: TGTGCCAGCAAAACAGGGGGCATCGGTACAGATACGCAGTATTTT. It is translated as CASKTGGIGTDTQYF.

The gene calls are TRBV7-9 and TRBJ2-7; D uncertain. Per the germline V gene, CDR1 is SEHNR and CDR2 is FQNEAQ (reference sequence). The CDR3 runs to 14 residues. V was cut by 1 base and J by 5 bases, with 12 bases left in between. The CDR3 DNA follows: TGTGCCAGCAGCTTAGTTCTGGCAGTGAACGAGCAGTACTTC. Amino acid sequence: CASSLVLAVNEQYF.

The genes are TRBV7-3 and TRBJ2-1, with D tentatively TRBD2 (6 bases). The V end lost 2 bases, the J end lost 1 base, and 12 bases lay between the germline ends. The CDR3 runs 16 residues. Per the germline V gene, CDR1 is SGHTA and CDR2 is FQGTGA. The CDR3, as DNA: TGTGCCAGCAGCTTAGTGGGAGGAATGTCCTACAATGAGCAGTTCTTC. Its translation is CASSLVGGMSYNEQFF.

The V and J genes are TRBV9 and TRBJ2-1; perhaps D is TRBD1 or TRBD2 (6 bases each). CDR1 is SGDLS, CDR2 YYNGEE, per germline. The V end was cut by 3 bases, the J end by 8 bases, with 15 bases between. The CDR3 has 14 residues. CDR3 bases: TGTGCCAGCAGCGAGGGGGGCAGGGTTGATGAGCAGTTCTTC. Its translation: CASSEGGRVDEQFF.